The 18 T cell receptor beta chains below all came from one sample that was sequenced in a study of T cells in Graves' hyperthyroidism and ophthalmopathy. Using RNA transcripts as the source, TCR beta CDR3 regions were amplified. The HTBI primer set served for first-round RT-PCR of the TCR CDR3. TCRdb reprocessed the multiplex PCR reads with MiXCR, giving one entry per CDR3 protein. The sample lists hundreds of thousands of distinct CDR3 sequences, more than 20% seen once, with roughly 40% in the top ten. Sequenced material: blood. The receptors were sampled from a woman aged 40 to 50 with Graves' ophthalmopathy.

The sample holds many counts of this clonotype. The chain employs TRBV10-3 and TRBJ1-2; no reliable D call. The V gene lost 0 bases and the J gene lost 3 bases, with 8 bases spanning the gap. CDR3 length: 14 amino acids. The germline CDR1 and CDR2 sequences are ENHRY and SYGVKD. CDR3: CAISESSDYYGYTF. The CDR3 coding sequence is TGTGCCATCAGTGAGTCGAGCGACTACTATGGCTACACCTTC.

The chain links TRBV2 to TRBJ2-2, with 7 bases fitting TRBD2. CDR1 SNHLY and CDR2 FYNNEI come from the germline V gene. J gave up 3 bases and V 4 bases, and 8 bases lay outside the gene matches. This CDR3 contains 16 residues. The CDR3 sequence: CASSGPAGVDTGELFF. CDR3 nucleotide sequence: TGTGCCAGCAGTGGTCCGGCGGGAGTAGACACCGGGGAGCTGTTTTTT.

This clonotype came up many times. The CDR3 coding sequence is TGTGCCAGCAGCAGGATGTTGACAGCATCATCCTACGAGCAGTACTTC. It yields the protein CASSRMLTASSYEQYF. The chain recombines TRBV5-6 with TRBJ2-7; perhaps TRBD1 as D (5 bases). The germline V and J ends were trimmed by 4 bases and 1 base, with 18 bases remaining between them. The CDR3 covers 16 residues. Germline assignment: CDR1 SGHDT and CDR2 YYEEEE.

The chain uses TRBV12-3 or TRBV12-4 and TRBJ1-1; TRBD1 might be the D (5 bases). This CDR3 has 14 amino acids. V dropped 7 bases and J dropped 0 bases, with 12 bases sitting between them. For the CDR3, the DNA is TGTGCCAGCAAGGGGAACACAGTGAACACTGAAGCTTTCTTT. This sequence encodes CASKGNTVNTEAFF.

This clonotype was found a few times. DNA for the CDR3: TGTGCCAGCAGTTCAGCAGGAGACAATCAGCCCCAGCATTTT. This sequence encodes CASSSAGDNQPQHF. The V call is TRBV27, the J call TRBJ1-5; unclear D gene. This CDR3 is 14 amino acids long. CDR1 and CDR2 (germline): MNHEY, SMNVEV (reference sequence). Trimming stripped 4 bases from V and 3 bases from J, with 10 bases between.

This clonotype was counted at least ten times. This chain uses TRBV28 with TRBJ1-5; D remains unclear. Germline V lookup: CDR1 MDHEN, CDR2 SYDVKM. Between the trimmed V and J ends, which lost 5 bases and 2 bases, there was a span of 13 bases. The CDR3 has 15 residues. The CDR3 sequence is CASSVRGMGNQPQHF. As DNA, the CDR3 is TGTGCCAGCAGTGTCCGGGGAATGGGCAATCAGCCCCAGCATTTT.

This clonotype was recorded at least ten times. V gene TRBV28 combines with J gene TRBJ2-7; D is possibly TRBD1 or TRBD2 (5 bases each). Germline loops: CDR1 MDHEN, CDR2 SYDVKM. The CDR3 loop spans 14 amino acids. Trimming removed 7 bases from V and 2 bases from J, with 15 bases in between. In nucleotides, the CDR3 is TGTGCCAGCACTCCCACCGGGACGGCCTACGAGCAGTACTTC. Its translation is CASTPTGTAYEQYF.

The chain joins TRBV11-2 to TRBJ1-2; TRBD1 matches at 8 bases. CDR1 and CDR2 (germline): SGHAT, FQNNGV. This CDR3 has 17 amino acids. The junction had 13 bases not matched to a gene; V was cut back by 5 bases and J by 2 bases. The CDR3 protein is CASSLGTGISRNYGYTF. In DNA, the CDR3 is TGTGCCAGCAGCCTTGGGACAGGAATTAGTAGAAACTATGGCTACACCTTC.

The chain combines TRBV27 with TRBJ2-1; D possibly corresponds to TRBD2 (6 bases). Between the trimmed V and J ends, which lost 5 bases and 8 bases, there was a span of 25 bases. Germline lookup yields CDR1 MNHEY and CDR2 SMNVEV (reference sequence). The CDR3 is made up of 17 amino acids. The CDR3 loop reads CASSKRRQTSGVDEQFF. The CDR3 DNA reads TGTGCCAGCAGTAAACGCAGACAGACCTCGGGGGTGGATGAGCAGTTCTTC.

This clonotype was recorded at least ten times. This chain uses TRBV3-1 with TRBJ1-2; D is possibly TRBD1 (5 bases). This CDR3 region has 16 residues. Trimming removed 6 bases from V and 4 bases from J, with 21 bases in between. Per germline, CDR1 LGHDT and CDR2 YNNKEL (reference sequence). CDR3 in amino acids: CASSPAREATRYGYTF. The DNA of the CDR3 is TGTGCCAGCAGTCCCGCCAGGGAGGCCACCCGCTATGGCTACACCTTC.

This clonotype was seen repeatedly, ten times or more. The rearrangement joins TRBV27 to TRBJ1-6; TRBD1 matches at 8 bases. Trimming at V came to 4 bases and at J to 7 bases, leaving 6 bases not matched to a gene. In germline, CDR1 is MNHEY, CDR2 SMNVEV (reference sequence). The CDR3 runs to 15 residues. The CDR3 DNA follows: TGTGCCAGCAGTTCTGACAGGGGATTAAATTCACCCCTCCACTTT. This encodes CASSSDRGLNSPLHF.

This clonotype was counted many times. The chain has TRBV15 and TRBJ2-4, with 8 bases aligning to TRBD2. CDR3 length equals 15 residues. Germline values: CDR1 LNHNV, CDR2 YYDKDF (reference sequence). Unmatched junction bases numbered 4, after V lost 0 bases and J lost 6 bases. The DNA of the CDR3 is TGTGCCACCAGCAGAGATTTTAGCGGGATAAACATTCAGTACTTC. Encoded protein: CATSRDFSGINIQYF.

This clonotype was seen ten or more times. This sequence joins TRBV11-2 and TRBJ2-2; unclear D gene. Trimming stripped 3 bases from V and 4 bases from J, with 9 bases between. Germline assignment: CDR1 SGHAT and CDR2 FQNNGV. CDR3 length: 14 amino acids. The CDR3: CASSLIVATGELFF. Here the CDR3 DNA reads TGTGCCAGCAGCTTGATTGTGGCCACCGGGGAGCTGTTTTTT.

In its sample, this clonotype was seen many times. The chain recombines TRBV7-2 with TRBJ2-5; D is unresolved. Trimming removed 6 bases from V and 5 bases from J, with 7 bases in between. This CDR3 comprises 11 residues. Germline CDR1 SGHTA, CDR2 FQGNSA. The chain's CDR3 is CASRAWETQYF. CDR3 bases: TGTGCCAGCAGGGCTTGGGAGACCCAGTACTTC.

This clonotype has ten or more counts. The V gene is TRBV7-9, the J gene TRBJ2-7; 7 bases map to TRBD2. With V trimmed by 5 bases and J by 0 bases, 7 bases remained unmatched. The CDR3 spans 15 residues. The germline V gene has CDR1 SEHNR and CDR2 FQNEAQ (reference sequence). In nucleotides, the CDR3 is TGTGCCAGCAGCGTAAGCGGGATGAGCTCCTACGAGCAGTACTTC. Its translation: CASSVSGMSSYEQYF.

This clonotype was detected ten times or more. The chain is built from TRBV19 and TRBJ1-2; no clear D. V gave up 2 bases and J gave up 2 bases, with 9 bases separating them. The CDR3 contains 14 residues. Germline V CDR1 and CDR2: LNHDA, SQIVND (reference sequence). The CDR3 is CASSIMEGNYGYTF. The DNA of the CDR3 is TGTGCCAGTAGTATAATGGAGGGCAACTATGGCTACACCTTC.

This clonotype was seen at least ten times. This chain's CDR3 is CASTRPGAGANVLTF. Here the CDR3 DNA reads TGTGCCAGCACCCGCCCCGGGGCTGGGGCCAACGTCCTGACTTTC. The V call is TRBV28, the J call TRBJ2-6, with D maybe TRBD2 (5 bases). The CDR3 runs to 15 residues. V was pared by 7 bases and J by 2 bases, with 12 bases between. The germline V gene encodes CDR1 MDHEN and CDR2 SYDVKM.

The table lists this clonotype with many counts. This chain uses TRBV5-1 with TRBJ1-6; TRBD1 agrees at 7 bases. V was pared by 6 bases and J by 8 bases, with 5 bases of the junction left unmatched. Germline V lookup: CDR1 SGHRS, CDR2 YFSETQ. This CDR3 is 13 amino acids long. The CDR3 sequence is CASIWDSDSPLHF. The CDR3 DNA follows: TGCGCCAGCATCTGGGACAGCGATTCACCCCTCCACTTT.